The 24 T cell receptor beta chains below all came from one sample that was sequenced in a study of T cells in Graves' hyperthyroidism and ophthalmopathy. There were TCR beta CDR3 regions amplified from RNA transcripts. Initially, a first-round RT-PCR of the TCR CDR3 employed the HTBI primer set. TCRdb reanalysed the multiplex PCR reads using MiXCR and keeps one entry per CDR3 protein. Found here are approximately 200,000 distinct CDR3 sequences, about 18% of them singletons; the top ten hold about 48%. The sequencing sample was made of blood. These receptor sequences come from a man aged 40-55 years with Graves' hyperthyroidism.

This chain joins TRBV19 and TRBJ2-7; 9 nucleotides align to TRBD1. The V and J ends lost 2 bases and 2 bases, in that order; junction bases with no gene match: 4. The length of the CDR3 is 15 residues. Germline assignment: CDR1 LNHDA and CDR2 SQIVND (reference sequence). The DNA of the CDR3 is TGTGCCAGTAGTATACTACAGGGGGCCCCCTACGAGCAGTACTTC. It codes for CASSILQGAPYEQYF.

This clonotype was seen ten or more times. The CDR3 sequence: CASTRSGTGYGETQYF. DNA for the CDR3: TGTGCCAGCACCCGGTCCGGGACAGGGTATGGGGAGACCCAGTACTTC. The V gene is TRBV12-3 or TRBV12-4, the J gene TRBJ2-5; TRBD1 agrees at 9 bases. V was pared by 7 bases and J by 5 bases, with 14 bases of the junction left unmatched. The CDR3 spans 16 residues.

This clonotype was counted many times. This chain connects TRBV29-1 to TRBJ2-7, with 7 bases aligning to TRBD2. V lost 3 bases, J lost 2 bases, and 4 bases stayed unmatched. The CDR3 sequence is 13 residues long. Germline values: CDR1 SQVTM, CDR2 ANQGSEA. The CDR3 region has the DNA TGCAGCGTTGAGGGGGGGGTGGCCTACGAGCAGTACTTC. This gives the protein CSVEGGVAYEQYF.

This clonotype was recorded a few times. The chain couples TRBV6-2 or TRBV6-3 to TRBJ2-2, with a weak D call TRBD2 (6 bases). The germline V and J ends were trimmed by 5 bases and 7 bases, with 14 bases remaining between them. Per germline, CDR1 MNHEY and CDR2 SVGEGT. The CDR3 runs 14 residues. CDR3 in DNA: TGTGCCAGCAGTATCGGGGAGGCCAGCGGGGAGCTGTTTTTT. It is translated as CASSIGEASGELFF.

This clonotype was counted ten times or more. The chain recombines TRBV5-1 with TRBJ1-1; D perhaps matches TRBD1 (6 bases). The CDR3 loop spans 13 amino acids. The ends were cut back, 5 bases at V and 4 bases at J, with 12 bases in the middle. Germline V gives CDR1 SGHRS, CDR2 YFSETQ. In DNA, the CDR3 is TGCGCCAGCAGTATGGGGGCGAGCACTGAAGCTTTCTTT. It specifies CASSMGASTEAFF.

Here the CDR3 DNA reads TGTGCCAGCAGTTTATCTACACGCAACACTGAAGCTTTCTTT. Translated: CASSLSTRNTEAFF. The rearrangement links TRBV28 to TRBJ1-1; D ambiguous. V was clipped by 1 base and J by 2 bases, with 8 bases between them. CDR3 length: 14 amino acids. Germline CDR1 and CDR2: MDHEN and SYDVKM.

This clonotype has more than one count but fewer than ten. The CDR3 region is CASSLGNRVDQPQHF. CDR3 in DNA: TGTGCCAGCAGCTTAGGAAACAGGGTAGATCAGCCCCAGCATTTT. The chain joins TRBV7-2 to TRBJ1-5, with a weak D call TRBD1 (6 bases). Trimming removed 1 base at V and 5 bases at J, with 12 bases between. Germline V lookup: CDR1 SGHTA, CDR2 FQGNSA. The CDR3 spans 15 residues.

The chain uses TRBV4-1 and TRBJ1-2; D not resolved. The germline gives CDR1 MGHRA, CDR2 YSYEKL. The CDR3 has 14 amino acids. Trimming shortened V by 3 bases and J by 3 bases, and 11 bases separated the two germline ends. The DNA of the CDR3 is TGCGCCAGCAGCCAGGATCCCTCCCACTATGGCTACACCTTC. This gives the protein CASSQDPSHYGYTF.

Many counts were recorded for this clonotype. The CDR3 loop reads CASSQQLLAGEQYF. DNA for the CDR3: TGTGCCAGCAGCCAACAATTACTAGCGGGGGAGCAGTACTTC. The chain carries TRBV12-3 or TRBV12-4 and TRBJ2-7; 10 bases fit TRBD2. J gave up 7 bases and V 6 bases, and 9 bases lay outside the gene matches. The CDR3 has 14 residues.

This clonotype was counted at least ten times. This chain links TRBV6-5 with TRBJ1-2; 9 bases agree with TRBD1. CDR1 is MNHEY and CDR2 is SVGAGI in the germline V gene. CDR3 length equals 17 residues. The junction had 15 bases not matched to a gene; V was cut back by 3 bases and J by 7 bases. The CDR3 DNA reads as TGTGCCAGCAGTTATCAACGCTCGGAGTGGACAGGGGCTGGCTACACCTTC. This encodes CASSYQRSEWTGAGYTF.

CDR3 coding DNA: TGTGCCAGCAGTGAAGGTTGGGACGACGGCACAGATACGCAGTATTTT. This gives the protein CASSEGWDDGTDTQYF. The chain has TRBV25-1 and TRBJ2-3; D might be TRBD1 or TRBD2, each matching 5 bases. The CDR3 is 16 residues long. V was cut by 2 bases and J by 1 base, with 13 bases left in between. Germline CDR1 MGHDK, CDR2 SYGVNS.

This clonotype has ten or more counts. The CDR3 DNA reads as TGTGCCAGCACACTTAGACAGGGTTTTGGCGCCATTCAGCCCTACGAGCAGTACTTC. Its protein is CASTLRQGFGAIQPYEQYF. The genes are TRBV6-1 and TRBJ2-7, with 7 positions matching TRBD1. Trimming cost V 7 bases and J 2 bases; bases outside gene matches: 23. The V gene's germline CDR1 is MNHNS and CDR2 SASEGT. The CDR3 contains 19 residues.

There are many counts of this clonotype. The rearrangement joins TRBV28 to TRBJ1-2; 7 nucleotides match TRBD1. CDR1 is MDHEN and CDR2 is SYDVKM in the germline V gene. The CDR3 sequence is 14 residues long. J lost 4 bases, V lost 4 bases, and 6 bases had no gene match. The CDR3 sequence: CASSSEGAGYGYTF. CDR3 coding DNA: TGTGCCAGCAGTTCAGAGGGGGCCGGCTATGGCTACACCTTC.

The chain employs TRBV6-1 and TRBJ1-1; D remains unclear. CDR3 size: 15 residues. The V and J ends lost 1 base and 2 bases respectively, with 11 bases between them. From germline, CDR1 is MNHNS and CDR2 SASEGT. The CDR3 DNA follows: TGTGCCAGCAGTGAAGTATGGCAGCCTAACACTGAAGCTTTCTTT. This codes for CASSEVWQPNTEAFF.

The table lists this clonotype with a few counts. This chain connects TRBV10-3 to TRBJ1-1; 12 bases line up with TRBD1. The CDR3 spans 16 residues. V lost 6 bases to trimming and J lost 5 bases; unmatched junction nucleotides: 10. Germline CDR1 reads ENHRY; CDR2 reads SYGVKD. The CDR3 reads CAIRGDRGLGRTEAFF. CDR3 nucleotide sequence: TGTGCCATCAGAGGGGACAGGGGGCTCGGAAGGACTGAAGCTTTCTTT.

The rearrangement uses TRBV7-8 and TRBJ1-2; 7 nucleotides align to TRBD1. The CDR3 consists of 14 residues. The trim removed 1 base at V and 8 bases at J, leaving 7 bases unmatched. The germline CDR1 and CDR2 sequences are SGHVS and FQNEAQ. CDR3 residues: CASSLEGQGVGYTF. CDR3 nucleotides: TGTGCCAGCAGCTTAGAGGGGCAGGGGGTAGGCTACACCTTC.

This clonotype was seen many times. The chain recombines TRBV18 with TRBJ2-7; D is perhaps TRBD1 (6 bases). The CDR3 is 14 amino acids. CDR1 and CDR2 from the germline V gene are KGHSH and LQKENI. V was trimmed by 6 bases and J by 6 bases, leaving 18 bases between them. CDR3 protein: CASSPPGVRVEQYF. The CDR3 bases are TGTGCCAGCTCGCCCCCAGGGGTAAGGGTCGAGCAGTACTTC.

With respect to this clonotype: Being one base from a much bigger clone, this may be a read error. This chain links TRBV5-1 with TRBJ2-2; 11 bases map to TRBD1. Unmatched junction bases numbered 6, after V lost 2 bases and J lost 6 bases. The length of the CDR3 is 16 residues. Germline-derived CDR1 and CDR2 are SGHRS and YFSETQ. CDR3 in amino acids: CASSFPGTGGPGELFF. The DNA of the CDR3 is TGCGCCAGCAGCTTCCCCGGGACAGGGGGGCCCGGGGAGCTGTTTTTT.

This clonotype was recorded a few times. CDR3 region: CSLHRGGAGTEAFF. The CDR3 region has the DNA TGCAGTCTTCACCGGGGGGGGGCAGGGACTGAAGCTTTCTTT. The V call is TRBV20-1, the J call TRBJ1-1; perhaps TRBD1 as D (6 bases). The CDR3 totals 14 residues. Germline values: CDR1 DFQATT, CDR2 SNEGSKA (reference sequence). With 8 bases removed from V and 5 bases from J, the gap between germline ends came to 21 bases.

The sample holds many counts of this clonotype. This rearrangement joins TRBV11-2 to TRBJ1-2; D is ambiguous. V was trimmed by 5 bases and J by 0 bases, leaving 1 base between them. The CDR3 is 11 residues long. Germline CDR1 and CDR2: SGHAT and FQNNGV. The CDR3 bases are TGTGCCAGCAGCCCTAACTATGGCTACACCTTC. Amino acid sequence: CASSPNYGYTF.

This clonotype occurred many times. The V gene is TRBV19, the J gene TRBJ2-3; perhaps TRBD1 as D (6 bases). The ends were cut back, 4 bases at V and 2 bases at J, with 10 bases in the middle. Germline CDR1 and CDR2: LNHDA and SQIVND (reference sequence). The CDR3 length is 14 residues. CDR3 region: CASSTPGVTDTQYF. CDR3 nucleotides: TGTGCCAGTAGTACTCCAGGGGTCACAGATACGCAGTATTTT.

This clonotype came up many times. The J gene is TRBJ2-5, the V gene TRBV10-3, with D perhaps TRBD1 or TRBD2 (5 bases each). With 7 bases removed from V and 5 bases from J, the gap between germline ends came to 17 bases. The CDR3 is 14 amino acids. Germline V gene data show CDR1 as ENHRY and CDR2 as SYGVKD. The CDR3 protein is CAITSSGAGETQYF. In nucleotides, the CDR3 is TGTGCCATCACCTCCTCCGGGGCTGGGGAGACCCAGTACTTC.

This clonotype has a single count. V is TRBV20-1 and J is TRBJ2-3, with unresolved D. Per germline, CDR1 DFQATT and CDR2 SNEGSKA (reference sequence). The CDR3 runs to 13 residues. Trimming stripped 0 bases from V and 6 bases from J, with 10 bases between. The CDR3 DNA is TGCAGTGCTAGAGATATCCGGGCCGATACGCAGTATTTT. It translates to CSARDIRADTQYF.

This clonotype was found a few times. V gene TRBV27 combines with J gene TRBJ1-4; unclear D gene. Deletions cut 1 base from V and 3 bases from J, with 9 bases between. Germline V gene data show CDR1 as MNHEY and CDR2 as SMNVEV (reference sequence). The length of the CDR3 is 15 residues. The CDR3 DNA follows: TGTGCCAGCAGTTTATATGTGGAACCTAATGAAAAACTGTTTTTT. Its protein product is CASSLYVEPNEKLFF. Filled out from reference TRBV27 and TRBJ1-4, the complete variable domain reads EAQVTQNPRYLITVTGKKLTVTCSQNMNHEYMSWYRQDPGLGLRQIYYSMNVEVTDKGDVPEGYKVSRKEKRNFPLILESPSPNQTSLYFCASSLYVEPNEKLFFGSGTQLSVL.